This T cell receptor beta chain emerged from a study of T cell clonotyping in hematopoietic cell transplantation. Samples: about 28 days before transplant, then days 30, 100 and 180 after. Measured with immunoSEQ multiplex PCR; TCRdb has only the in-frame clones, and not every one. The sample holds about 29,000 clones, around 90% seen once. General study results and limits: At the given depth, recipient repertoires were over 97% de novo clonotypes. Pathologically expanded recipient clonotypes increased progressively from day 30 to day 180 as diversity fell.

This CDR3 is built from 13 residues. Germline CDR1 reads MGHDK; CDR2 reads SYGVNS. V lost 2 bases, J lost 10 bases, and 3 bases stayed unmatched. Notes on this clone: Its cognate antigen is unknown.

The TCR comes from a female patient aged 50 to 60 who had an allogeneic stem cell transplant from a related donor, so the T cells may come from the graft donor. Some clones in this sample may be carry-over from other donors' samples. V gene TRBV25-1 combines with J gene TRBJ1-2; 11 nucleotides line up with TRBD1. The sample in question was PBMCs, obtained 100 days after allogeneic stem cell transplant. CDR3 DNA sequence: TGTGCCAGCAGTGAACAGGGACAGGGGGACTACACCTTC. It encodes CASSEQGQGDYTF.